The rows below give T cell receptor beta chains drawn from one sample of a study of blood T cell repertoires in COVID-19. Assay: immunoSEQ multiplex PCR; the TCRdb copy retains only in-frame clones and omits some. The sample has roughly 100,000 clones, about 90% seen once. The sample taken for sequencing was peripheral blood. Source of these receptors: a man aged 45 to 65 with acute or convalescent COVID-19. Both conserved end residues are part of each CDR3. Fields, in order: D gene, clone size, V gene, J gene, CDR3 protein, CDR3 DNA. The D gene is left open where the match is weak. Not every row has a clone size; where given, it reads once, few, many or a size class.

d_call: .
clone_size: .
v_call: TRBV11-3
j_call: TRBJ2-2
cdr3_aa: CASSLGVLADTGELFF
cdr3_nt: TGTGCCAGCAGCTTAGGTGTGCTAGCCGACACCGGGGAGCTGTTTTTT

d_call: .
clone_size: .
v_call: TRBV20-1
j_call: TRBJ2-3
cdr3_aa: CSASPGDTTDTQYF
cdr3_nt: TGCAGTGCTAGTCCCGGGGATACCACAGATACGCAGTATTTT

d_call: .
clone_size: few
v_call: TRBV5-6
j_call: TRBJ1-4
cdr3_aa: CASSPNPKGGKLFF
cdr3_nt: TGTGCCAGCAGCCCCAACCCCAAAGGGGGAAAACTGTTTTTT

d_call: TRBD1
clone_size: .
v_call: TRBV12-5
j_call: TRBJ2-7
cdr3_aa: CASGLGTGDHEQYF
cdr3_nt: TGTGCTAGTGGTTTGGGGACAGGGGATCACGAGCAGTACTTC

d_call: .
clone_size: .
v_call: TRBV28
j_call: TRBJ2-7
cdr3_aa: CASSFRQGNSYEQYF
cdr3_nt: TGTGCCAGCAGTTTTAGGCAGGGGAACAGTTACGAGCAGTACTTC

d_call: TRBD1
clone_size: .
v_call: TRBV29-1
j_call: TRBJ2-7
cdr3_aa: CSVRWDRDIYEQYF
cdr3_nt: TGCAGCGTGAGGTGGGACAGGGATATCTACGAGCAGTACTTC

d_call: .
clone_size: few
v_call: TRBV11-2
j_call: TRBJ2-1
cdr3_aa: CASSAPGWGEGNEQFF
cdr3_nt: TGTGCCAGCAGCGCCCCTGGGTGGGGCGAAGGCAATGAGCAGTTCTTC

d_call: TRBD2
clone_size: .
v_call: TRBV28
j_call: TRBJ2-7
cdr3_aa: CASSLALAGGEQYF
cdr3_nt: TGTGCCAGCAGTTTAGCGCTAGCGGGAGGTGAGCAGTACTTC

d_call: .
clone_size: .
v_call: TRBV28
j_call: TRBJ2-2
cdr3_aa: CASSLGGRTGELFF
cdr3_nt: TGTGCCAGCAGTTTAGGGGGGAGGACCGGGGAGCTGTTTTTT

d_call: TRBD1
clone_size: .
v_call: TRBV5-6
j_call: TRBJ2-2
cdr3_aa: CASSSLYRGQGGELFF
cdr3_nt: TGTGCCAGCAGCTCCCTTTACAGGGGGCAGGGCGGGGAGCTGTTTTTT

d_call: TRBD1
clone_size: .
v_call: TRBV4-1
j_call: TRBJ2-7
cdr3_aa: CASSQDRTGSSYEQYF
cdr3_nt: TGCGCCAGCAGCCAAGATCGGACAGGTAGCTCCTACGAGCAGTACTTC

d_call: .
clone_size: .
v_call: TRBV6-5
j_call: TRBJ2-7
cdr3_aa: CASRRGEGKYEQYF
cdr3_nt: TGTGCCAGCAGAAGGGGGGAGGGTAAGTACGAGCAGTACTTC

d_call: TRBD1
clone_size: .
v_call: TRBV7-8
j_call: TRBJ1-2
cdr3_aa: CASSLGTGQVYGYTF
cdr3_nt: TGTGCCAGCAGCTTAGGGACTGGACAGGTCTATGGCTACACCTTC

d_call: TRBD1
clone_size: few
v_call: TRBV7-8
j_call: TRBJ2-7
cdr3_aa: CASSLGQGAFNEQYF
cdr3_nt: TGTGCCAGCAGCTTAGGGCAGGGGGCGTTCAACGAGCAGTACTTC

d_call: TRBD2
clone_size: once
v_call: TRBV7-6
j_call: TRBJ2-3
cdr3_aa: CASSLGSSGSTDTQYF
cdr3_nt: TGTGCCAGCAGCTTAGGGTCTAGCGGAAGCACAGATACGCAGTATTTT

d_call: .
clone_size: .
v_call: TRBV19
j_call: TRBJ1-1
cdr3_aa: CASSAGLWNTEAFF
cdr3_nt: TGTGCCAGTAGTGCAGGACTGTGGAACACTGAAGCTTTCTTT

d_call: .
clone_size: .
v_call: TRBV30
j_call: TRBJ2-7
cdr3_aa: CAWSAQASRRSTGQYF
cdr3_nt: TGTGCCTGGAGTGCCCAGGCTAGCCGTAGGTCTACTGGGCAGTACTTC

d_call: TRBD2
clone_size: .
v_call: TRBV3-1/TRBV3-2
j_call: TRBJ2-1
cdr3_aa: CASSPGLAGVYNEQFF
cdr3_nt: TGTGCCAGCAGCCCGGGACTAGCGGGAGTTTACAATGAGCAGTTCTTC

d_call: TRBD1
clone_size: .
v_call: TRBV9
j_call: TRBJ1-3
cdr3_aa: CASSGQTGLSGNTIYF
cdr3_nt: TGTGCCAGCAGCGGGCAGACAGGGCTCTCTGGAAACACCATATATTTT

d_call: TRBD1
clone_size: .
v_call: TRBV5-1
j_call: TRBJ2-7
cdr3_aa: CASSLWQGESNEQYF
cdr3_nt: TGCGCCAGCAGCTTGTGGCAGGGGGAATCCAACGAGCAGTACTTC

d_call: .
clone_size: .
v_call: TRBV4-1
j_call: TRBJ2-2
cdr3_aa: CASSQAPPPGVDTGELFF
cdr3_nt: TGCGCCAGCAGCCAAGCTCCCCCCCCAGGGGTGGACACCGGGGAGCTGTTTTTT

d_call: TRBD2
clone_size: .
v_call: TRBV5-1
j_call: TRBJ2-2
cdr3_aa: CASSLELAGGPGTGELFF
cdr3_nt: TGCGCCAGCAGCTTGGAACTAGCGGGAGGGCCGGGCACCGGGGAGCTGTTTTTT

d_call: TRBD1
clone_size: .
v_call: TRBV2
j_call: TRBJ1-5
cdr3_aa: CASSRDRGSNQPQHF
cdr3_nt: TGTGCCAGCAGTCGCGACAGGGGGAGCAATCAGCCCCAGCATTTT

d_call: TRBD1
clone_size: .
v_call: TRBV5-1
j_call: TRBJ2-1
cdr3_aa: CASSFDRGRLNEQFF
cdr3_nt: TGCGCCAGCAGCTTTGACAGGGGGCGTTTAAATGAGCAGTTCTTC

d_call: .
clone_size: .
v_call: TRBV9
j_call: TRBJ1-4
cdr3_aa: CASSKRQDEKLFF
cdr3_nt: TGTGCCAGCAGCAAACGACAGGATGAAAAACTGTTTTTT

d_call: TRBD1
clone_size: once
v_call: TRBV19
j_call: TRBJ1-3
cdr3_aa: CASWDRGLGNTIYF
cdr3_nt: TGTGCCAGCTGGGACAGGGGGCTCGGAAACACCATATATTTT

d_call: .
clone_size: once
v_call: TRBV11-3
j_call: TRBJ2-7
cdr3_aa: CASSLGRHSYEQYF
cdr3_nt: TGTGCCAGCAGCTTAGGCAGGCACTCCTACGAGCAGTACTTC

d_call: .
clone_size: .
v_call: TRBV19
j_call: TRBJ2-2
cdr3_aa: CASSTGIISNTGELFF
cdr3_nt: TGTGCCAGTAGTACGGGGATAATTTCGAACACCGGGGAGCTGTTTTTT

d_call: .
clone_size: .
v_call: TRBV18
j_call: TRBJ1-2
cdr3_aa: CASSEVQGFIYGYTF
cdr3_nt: TGTGCCAGCTCAGAAGTCCAGGGGTTCATCTATGGCTACACCTTC

d_call: .
clone_size: .
v_call: TRBV2
j_call: TRBJ2-2
cdr3_aa: CASLLGQNTGELFF
cdr3_nt: TGTGCCAGCCTTTTGGGACAGAACACCGGGGAGCTGTTTTTT

d_call: TRBD2
clone_size: .
v_call: TRBV15
j_call: TRBJ2-7
cdr3_aa: CATSRERGTSGYEQYF
cdr3_nt: TGTGCCACCAGCAGAGAGAGAGGGACTAGCGGATACGAGCAGTACTTC

d_call: TRBD1
clone_size: once
v_call: TRBV28
j_call: TRBJ1-6
cdr3_aa: CASTPLRGQGIPLHF
cdr3_nt: TGTGCCAGCACCCCCTTGAGGGGACAGGGAATTCCCCTCCACTTT